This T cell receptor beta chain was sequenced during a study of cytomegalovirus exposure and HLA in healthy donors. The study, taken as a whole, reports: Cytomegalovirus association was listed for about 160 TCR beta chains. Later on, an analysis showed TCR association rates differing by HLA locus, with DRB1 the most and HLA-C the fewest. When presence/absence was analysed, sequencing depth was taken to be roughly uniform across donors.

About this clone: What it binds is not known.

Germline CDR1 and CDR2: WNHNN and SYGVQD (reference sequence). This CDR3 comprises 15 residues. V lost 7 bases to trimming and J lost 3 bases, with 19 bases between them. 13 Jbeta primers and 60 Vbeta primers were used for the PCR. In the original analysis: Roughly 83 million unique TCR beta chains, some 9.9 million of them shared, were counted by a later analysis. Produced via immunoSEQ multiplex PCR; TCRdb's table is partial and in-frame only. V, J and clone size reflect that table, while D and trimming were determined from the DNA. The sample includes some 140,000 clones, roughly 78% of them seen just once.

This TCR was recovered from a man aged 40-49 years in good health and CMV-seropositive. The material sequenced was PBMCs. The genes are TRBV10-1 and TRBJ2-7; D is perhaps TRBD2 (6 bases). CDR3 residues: CASTENWDFDYEQYF. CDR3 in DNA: TGCGCCAGCACCGAAAATTGGGACTTCGACTACGAGCAGTACTTC.